Sequencing of this T cell receptor (beta chain) was carried out in a study of T cells in Graves' hyperthyroidism and ophthalmopathy (dated by TCRdb to between 2019 and 2020). Some background on the complete study: Peripheral blood was collected at initial diagnosis, before any treatment. To identify TCR V-J signatures that set the groups apart, the researchers used a discovery cohort of about a hundred patients, made up of 43 with Graves' ophthalmopathy and some 56 with stable Graves' hyperthyroidism. Prospective prediction of ophthalmopathy was tested in an independent validation cohort of 18 to 20 hyperthyroidism patients and 15 to 17 patients who later progressed to ophthalmopathy. The approximately 100 discovery patients were divided at random into training and test sets in a 7:3 ratio. In addition, the study compared T-cell repertoires in thyroid tissue and in blood from about six Graves' hyperthyroidism patients. After sampling, hyperthyroidism patients received methimazole starting at 30 mg daily, and ophthalmopathy patients received high-dose intravenous methylprednisolone. TCR Vbeta CDR3 sequencing of 130 to 150 peripheral blood samples (roughly 43 ophthalmopathy, about 75 hyperthyroidism and approximately 17 progressor patients) is reported in the paper. Overall study results and their limits: Ophthalmopathy was separated from stable hyperthyroidism by a 13 V-J signature model, with around 90% sensitivity and roughly 84% specificity obtained in cross-validation and 80%/75% obtained in testing. Sample size was not statistically predetermined, and blinding of investigators to group allocation was not performed. In validation, the model predicted progression to ophthalmopathy a median of about 6 months before onset, with roughly 70% sensitivity and 72.22% specificity. Most expanded thyroid clonotypes (frequency above 0.001) were also detected in blood, a finding suggesting that blood repertoires may reflect thyroid immune responses.

In this sample, this clonotype turned up many times. No antigen is known for it. No base quality values were provided; no much bigger clone lies one nucleotide off. Moderately to severely active disease, a Clinical Activity Score of at least 3, a NOSPECS grade of at least 4, and a duration under 3 months were present in ophthalmopathy patients. The study excluded patients with uncontrolled infections, other autoimmune diseases, pregnancy or lactation. Diagnoses were based on clinical symptoms, serum thyroxine and TRAb, thyroid ultrasound and orbital computed tomography. PBMCs were isolated from 8 to 10 ml of fresh peripheral blood by Ficoll-Paque density gradient centrifugation. Trizol reagent was used to extract total RNA, and RNA quality was then checked on an Agilent 2100 Bioanalyzer. Amplification of TCR beta CDR3 regions was carried out from RNA transcripts. The first round of RT-PCR for the TCR CDR3 was performed with the HTBI primer set and the Qiagen OneStep RT-PCR kit. The libraries were constructed in a second round of multiplex PCR and then size-selected and purified. Libraries were sequenced paired-end with 100 bp reads on an Illumina HiSeq2000. The paper's processing steps were these. SOAPnuke was used to process the raw data, throwing out any read that contained adapters or uncalled bases, had a mean Phred below 15, or lacked an exact constant-primer or identifier match. High-quality paired reads were merged with COPE v1.2.5, and unique nucleotide sequences were defined as clonotypes. MiTCR v1.1 was used to align clonotypes to the IMGT TRBV, TRBD and TRBJ reference segments. Analysis was restricted to V-J combinations with a frequency above 0.0001, which covered over 98% of repertoires. A TCS score was defined as the ratio of F50 (clonal expansion) to E x V (chaos), with BLOSUM62-based TCRdist applied between CDR3 peptides within each V-J. Welch's t-statistics and random forest reduced roughly 540 V-J features to roughly 13, which were used in a naive Bayes classifier (R e1071). TCRdb reworked the public reads: Q25 trimming with fastp, MiXCR clone assembly, productive beta chains retained. Each entry is one CDR3 protein sequence, shown with its most common DNA and genes. None of the V and J calls come from the authors' own analysis; TCRdb made them. In all, the sample holds 500,000 to 650,000 distinct CDR3 sequences, and about 15% of those were seen once. The top ten constitute 17% of the sample.

Ends trimmed: V by 10 bases, J by 8 bases; bases unmatched to a gene: 5. As encoded in the germline V gene, CDR1 is MNHNS while CDR2 is SASEGT. CDR3 length: 14 amino acids, cysteine to phenylalanine. CDR3 DNA is the only sequence kept; it has 42 bases, read in frame from the first base. The receptor comes from a young woman with Graves' ophthalmopathy. This receptor chain uses TRBV6-1 and TRBJ2-2; 15 central nucleotides agree with TRBD2. The source material was blood. The CDR3 in this case is CATGLAGGSGELFF. The nucleotide sequence is TGTGCCACCGGACTAGCGGGAGGGTCGGGGGAGCTGTTTTTT.